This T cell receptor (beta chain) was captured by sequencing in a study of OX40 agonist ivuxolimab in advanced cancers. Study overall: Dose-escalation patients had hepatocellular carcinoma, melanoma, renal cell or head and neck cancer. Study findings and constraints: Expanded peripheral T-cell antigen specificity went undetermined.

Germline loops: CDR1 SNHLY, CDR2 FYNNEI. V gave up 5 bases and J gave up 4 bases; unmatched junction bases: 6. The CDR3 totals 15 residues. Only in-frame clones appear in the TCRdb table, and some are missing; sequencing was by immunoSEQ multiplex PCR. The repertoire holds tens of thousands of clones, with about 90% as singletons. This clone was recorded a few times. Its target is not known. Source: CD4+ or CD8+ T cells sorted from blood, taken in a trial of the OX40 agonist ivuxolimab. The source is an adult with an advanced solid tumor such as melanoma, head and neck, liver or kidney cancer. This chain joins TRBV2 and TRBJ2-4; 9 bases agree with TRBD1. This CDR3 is CASSQGDRDKNIQYF. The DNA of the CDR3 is TGTGCCAGCAGTCAGGGGGACAGGGATAAAAACATTCAGTACTTC.